The sequence of this TCR beta chain was determined in a study of blood T cell repertoires in COVID-19. The germline V gene encodes CDR1 SNHLY and CDR2 FYNNEI. Trimming removed 6 bases at V and 2 bases at J, with 10 bases between. The CDR3 has 13 amino acids. A word on this clone: Other DNA sequences in the sample encode the same CDR3.

Per the original data handling: Scientists estimated how many nucleated cells there were by amplifying reference gene primers. The table came from immunoSEQ multiplex PCR; TCRdb's copy has only in-frame clones and leaves some out. V, J and clone size reflect that table, while D and trimming were determined from the DNA. The table shows around 240,000 clones, with approximately 80% occurring only once. The sequence was obtained from a woman aged 50 to 60 with acute or convalescent COVID-19. V gene TRBV2 combines with J gene TRBJ1-1; possibly TRBD1 for D (5 bases). The sequenced sample consisted of peripheral blood. CDR3 nucleotide sequence: TGTGCCAGCAGCGGTAGGGGAAACACTGAAGCTTTCTTT. Protein: CASSGRGNTEAFF.